These 32 T cell receptor beta chains came from one sample sequenced in a study of human T cells and chemical hapten exposure listed by TCRdb under 2021. The sample's time point label is to be understood as: patch test 1, 2 weeks after DPC sensitization. Reading the label with the study, this specimen's treatment or condition is: therapeutic diphenylcyclopropenone sensitization with weekly scalp DPC. The method was RACE. Sequencer: NextSeq 500. TCRdb passed the public sequencing reads through fastp at Q25 and MiXCR, retaining productive beta sequences. Rows merge per CDR3 protein into single entries with the most common DNA and genes. A total of 350,000 or so distinct CDR3 sequences appear in this sample, under 8% of them only once. The ten most abundant clones make up 7.5% to 8.5% of the sample. The material was whole blood, obtained in connection with sensitization to the hapten diphenylcyclopropenone (DPC). Source of these receptors: a woman between 18 and 29 years old with alopecia areata. Some clones in this sample may be carry-over from other donors' samples.

The rearrangement uses TRBV3-1 and TRBJ2-2, with D possibly matching TRBD2 (7 bases). The CDR3 has 19 amino acids. The V gene's germline CDR1 is LGHDT and CDR2 YNNKEL (reference sequence). Between the trimmed V and J ends, which lost 1 base and 0 bases, there was a span of 18 bases. The CDR3 spells CASSQAAWGGPTNTGELFF. The CDR3 bases are TGTGCCAGCAGCCAAGCCGCGTGGGGGGGCCCTACGAACACCGGGGAGCTGTTTTTT.

This clonotype was observed a few times. The chain employs TRBV7-9 and TRBJ2-5; a weak D match, TRBD2 (6 bases). This CDR3 has 15 residues. Per the germline V gene, CDR1 is SEHNR and CDR2 is FQNEAQ (reference sequence). Trimming shortened V by 5 bases and J by 4 bases, and 17 bases separated the two germline ends. The CDR3 spells CASSTGTSGRETQYF. CDR3 DNA sequence: TGTGCCAGCAGCACGGGGACTTCGGGGAGAGAGACCCAGTACTTC.

The V call is TRBV9, the J call TRBJ2-3; 9 bases agree with TRBD2. V shed 0 bases, J shed 3 bases, and the junction held 8 bases outside the gene matches. Germline CDR1 and CDR2: SGDLS and YYNGEE. This CDR3 comprises 17 residues. The CDR3 DNA is TGTGCCAGCAGCGTAGCCCCTAGCGGGGTGTCTACAGATACGCAGTATTTT. This translates into CASSVAPSGVSTDTQYF.

At least ten counts were recorded for this clonotype. The chain has TRBV28 and TRBJ2-7; 9 nucleotides line up with TRBD1. The germline gives CDR1 MDHEN, CDR2 SYDVKM. Unmatched junction bases numbered 12, after V lost 7 bases and J lost 5 bases. This CDR3 is 15 amino acids long. In DNA form, the CDR3 reads TGTGCCAGCATCTTTAAAGGACAGGGGTGGAACGAGCAGTACTTC. It yields the protein CASIFKGQGWNEQYF.

The rearrangement uses TRBV7-2 and TRBJ2-1; D not certain. Per germline, CDR1 SGHTA and CDR2 FQGNSA. V lost 5 bases, J lost 7 bases, and 21 bases lay in between. This CDR3 has 16 residues. This CDR3 reads CASSRPSRVWPNEQFF. In DNA form, the CDR3 reads TGTGCCAGCAGCAGACCTTCCCGGGTTTGGCCGAATGAGCAGTTCTTC.

The sample holds a few counts of this clonotype. V gene TRBV20-1 combines with J gene TRBJ1-2; D gene ambiguous. Trimming cost V 6 bases and J 8 bases, with 19 bases left between them. The CDR3 has 13 residues. The germline CDR1 and CDR2 sequences are DFQATT and SNEGSKA (reference sequence). CDR3 amino acids: CSAPPEGSYGYTF. In nucleotides, the CDR3 is TGCAGTGCCCCCCCGGAGGGCAGCTACGGCTACACCTTC.

This clonotype was detected many times. V is TRBV4-2 and J is TRBJ2-3; no firm D call. The CDR3 extends over 14 amino acids. Trimming took 5 bases from V and 0 from J, leaving 9 bases between them. Germline V gene sequence: CDR1 LGHNA, CDR2 YNFKEQ. The CDR3 nucleotides read TGTGCCAGCAGCAATAAGATTAGCACAGATACGCAGTATTTT. Residues: CASSNKISTDTQYF.

This clonotype appeared a few times. The chain carries TRBV10-3 and TRBJ1-5; D gene unclear. The CDR3 loop spans 13 amino acids. V lost 6 bases to trimming and J lost 4 bases, with 10 bases between them. Per the germline V gene, CDR1 is ENHRY and CDR2 is SYGVKD. CDR3 DNA sequence: TGTGCCATCAGCCCGACCAAGAATCAGCCCCAGCATTTT. It translates to CAISPTKNQPQHF.

This clonotype was seen only once. The DNA is omitted, as the CDR3 cannot be located on it reliably, and the CDR3 follows TCRdb's listing. The chain recombines TRBV21-1 with TRBJ1-5; the table's D call, TRBD1, was not checked against the DNA. TRBV21-1 is an annotated pseudogene. From its first to its last residue, the CDR3 has 18 amino acids. The chain's CDR3 is CASSKGNVAGGARQPQHF.

This chain joins TRBV4-2 and TRBJ2-5, with D unclear. The CDR3 totals 14 residues. V gave up 0 bases and J gave up 5 bases, with 10 bases separating them. Germline CDR1 LGHNA, CDR2 YNFKEQ. CDR3 nucleotide sequence: TGTGCCAGCAGCCAAGATCTACTCCAGGAGACCCAGTACTTC. This translates into CASSQDLLQETQYF.

This clonotype appeared many times. V is TRBV12-3 or TRBV12-4 and J is TRBJ2-1; weak D call: TRBD1 (5 bases). The CDR3 loop spans 13 amino acids. V gave up 6 bases and J gave up 10 bases, with 16 bases separating them. Written as DNA, the CDR3 is TGTGCCAGCAGCCTTTGGACCGCAGGGGAGCAGTTCTTC. Translating it yields CASSLWTAGEQFF.

This clonotype was seen only a few times. This chain connects TRBV3-1 to TRBJ2-3; TRBD2 might be the D (6 bases). Germline assignment: CDR1 LGHDT and CDR2 YNNKEL (reference sequence). The length of the CDR3 is 14 residues. V lost 7 bases and J lost 3, with 14 bases in between. CDR3 DNA: TGTGCCAGCAATGGCGGGGCCGGGACAGATACGCAGTATTTT. Translation: CASNGGAGTDTQYF.

The chain recombines TRBV6-1 with TRBJ1-2; TRBD1 might be the D (6 bases). CDR3 length: 19 amino acids. CDR1 is MNHNS and CDR2 is SASEGT in the germline V gene. The V end lost 5 bases, the J end lost 2 bases, and 27 bases lay between the germline ends. CDR3: CASSPKGTHVYWGNYGYTF. DNA for the CDR3: TGTGCCAGCAGTCCTAAGGGGACACACGTTTATTGGGGCAACTATGGCTACACCTTC.

This clonotype has only a few counts. J is TRBJ2-1 and V is TRBV9; a weak D match, TRBD2 (6 bases). The V gene lost 0 bases and the J gene lost 16 bases, with 17 bases spanning the gap. CDR3 length: 13 amino acids. Germline V gives CDR1 SGDLS, CDR2 YYNGEE. In DNA, the CDR3 is TGTGCCAGCAGCGTAGGGTCCACGGGAGTGGGATTCTTC. Residues: CASSVGSTGVGFF.

On this clonotype: This may arise from a read error, as a much more abundant clone is one base away. The chain joins TRBV6-2 or TRBV6-3 to TRBJ2-3, with TRBD2 matching 8 bases. Trimming removed 6 bases from V and 2 bases from J; junction bases left unmatched: 4. CDR3 length equals 14 residues. Germline V CDR1 and CDR2: MNHEY, SVGEGT. The DNA for the CDR3 is TGTGCCAGCAGCCGCGGGGGGCCCACAGATACGCAGTATTTT. This codes for CASSRGGPTDTQYF.

The chain links TRBV4-1 to TRBJ2-3; tentatively, D is TRBD1 or TRBD2 (6 bases each). The CDR3 is 17 amino acids. Trimming removed 1 base at V and 1 base at J, with 15 bases between. Germline-derived CDR1 and CDR2 are MGHRA and YSYEKL. The CDR3 protein is CASSQGPARGGTDTQYF. In DNA form, the CDR3 reads TGCGCCAGCAGCCAAGGTCCCGCGAGGGGGGGCACAGATACGCAGTATTTT.

This clonotype was counted ten times or more. V is TRBV6-2 or TRBV6-3 and J is TRBJ2-1; TRBD2 aligns across 8 bases. The CDR3 runs to 16 residues. Germline V gene lookup returns CDR1 MNHEY and CDR2 SVGEGT. The V and J ends lost 4 bases and 6 bases, in that order; junction bases with no gene match: 11. Here the CDR3 DNA reads TGTGCCAGCAGTTCCCCGCGGGGGGTCTCCCCCAATGAGCAGTTCTTC. This codes for CASSSPRGVSPNEQFF.

This chain joins TRBV20-1 and TRBJ1-6; D may be TRBD1 (5 bases). The CDR3 loop spans 16 amino acids. The germline V gene has CDR1 DFQATT and CDR2 SNEGSKA (reference sequence). The ends were cut back, 5 bases at V and 5 bases at J, with 19 bases in the middle. CDR3 in amino acids: CSAPRSGTGNNSPLHF. In DNA, the CDR3 is TGCAGTGCTCCGCGGTCCGGGACCGGGAATAATTCACCCCTCCACTTT.

The chain links TRBV7-8 to TRBJ2-2; possibly TRBD1 or TRBD2 for D (7 bases each). This CDR3 is built from 17 residues. CDR1 SGHVS and CDR2 FQNEAQ come from the germline V gene. The V gene lost 6 bases and the J gene lost 0 bases, with 17 bases spanning the gap. The CDR3 spells CASSPGGLSTNTGELFF. CDR3 nucleotide sequence: TGTGCCAGCAGTCCAGGGGGACTATCAACGAACACCGGGGAGCTGTTTTTT.

This clonotype turned up a few times. The chain has TRBV12-3 or TRBV12-4 and TRBJ2-6; D uncertain. This CDR3 has 17 residues. V lost 4 bases to trimming and J lost 0 bases, with 13 bases between them. CDR3: CASSSAGAVSGANVLTF. The CDR3 DNA is TGTGCCAGCAGTTCGGCAGGCGCCGTCTCTGGGGCCAACGTCCTGACTTTC.

The rearrangement joins TRBV2 to TRBJ1-2; D not certain. V dropped 4 bases and J dropped 0 bases, with 12 bases sitting between them. This CDR3 has 15 amino acids. The germline CDR1 and CDR2 sequences are SNHLY and FYNNEI. This chain's CDR3 is CASSVSAHPNYGYTF. In DNA form, the CDR3 reads TGTGCCAGCAGTGTGAGCGCCCATCCTAACTATGGCTACACCTTC.

The chain carries TRBV10-3 and TRBJ2-2; 7 nucleotides agree with TRBD2. The CDR3 runs to 15 residues. CDR1 is ENHRY, CDR2 SYGVKD, per germline. After removal of 3 bases from V and 5 bases from J, the junction contained 6 bases not matched to a gene. This chain's CDR3 is CAISDQTSDTGELFF. CDR3 nucleotide sequence: TGTGCCATCAGTGACCAAACTAGCGATACCGGGGAGCTGTTTTTT.

The J gene is TRBJ2-5, the V gene TRBV5-5; 8 bases fit TRBD2. This CDR3 comprises 15 residues. Germline CDR1 reads SGHKS; CDR2 reads YYEKEE (reference sequence). J was trimmed by 4 bases and V by 2 bases; bases with no gene match: 7. CDR3 in amino acids: CASSFSGAGGETQYF. CDR3 DNA: TGTGCCAGCAGCTTCTCAGGGGCGGGGGGAGAGACCCAGTACTTC.

This clonotype was observed a handful of times. The gene calls are TRBV18 and TRBJ1-1; D call uncertain. V shed 2 bases and J shed 1 base, with 11 bases lying between them. Germline V gene data show CDR1 as KGHSH and CDR2 as LQKENI. The CDR3 consists of 15 residues. The CDR3 DNA is TGTGCCAGCTCACCATTCGTCGAGCGGAACACTGAAGCTTTCTTT. As protein: CASSPFVERNTEAFF.

This clonotype has a count of ten or more. The CDR3 bases are TGTGCCAGCAGCTTGGAGGGCGGAAACACTGAAGCTTTCTTT. It is translated as CASSLEGGNTEAFF. V is TRBV12-3 or TRBV12-4 and J is TRBJ1-1; D uncertain. CDR3 length: 14 amino acids. V was clipped by 6 bases and J by 2 bases, with 13 bases between them.

This sequence joins TRBV13 and TRBJ2-3, with TRBD2 matching 7 bases. The CDR3 has 14 amino acids. V was pared by 3 bases and J by 5 bases, with 5 bases of the junction left unmatched. Per germline, CDR1 PRHDT and CDR2 FYEKMQ (reference sequence). The CDR3 DNA follows: TGTGCCAGCAGCTTCCGGGGGGTTCAAGATACGCAGTATTTT. As protein: CASSFRGVQDTQYF.

V usage is TRBV11-2 and J usage is TRBJ2-1; 8 nucleotides match TRBD1. V was pared by 2 bases and J by 7 bases, with 7 bases of the junction left unmatched. The CDR3 is 15 amino acids. Per the germline V gene, CDR1 is SGHAT and CDR2 is FQNNGV. DNA of the CDR3: TGTGCCAGCAGCTTATATCAGGGGGCGCGTAATGAGCAGTTCTTC. Translated: CASSLYQGARNEQFF. The whole variable domain, remainder taken from reference TRBV11-2 and TRBJ2-1, is EAGVAQSPRYKIIEKRQSVAFWCNPISGHATLYWYQQILGQGPKLLIQFQNNGVVDDSQLPKDRFSAERLKGVDSTLKIQPAKLEDSAVYLCASSLYQGARNEQFFGPGTRLTVL.

This clonotype appeared a few times. V gene TRBV6-2 or TRBV6-3 combines with J gene TRBJ2-5; 9 bases are a match to TRBD2. CDR3 length: 15 amino acids. Per the germline V gene, CDR1 is MNHEY and CDR2 is SVGEGT. V lost 2 bases to trimming and J lost 4 bases; unmatched junction nucleotides: 5. The CDR3 loop reads CASSYPLAGIETQYF. The CDR3 DNA follows: TGTGCCAGCAGTTACCCGCTAGCGGGGATAGAGACCCAGTACTTC.

V usage is TRBV28 and J usage is TRBJ2-7; D call uncertain. The CDR3 is 14 amino acids. V was pared by 2 bases and J by 0 bases, with 8 bases between. Germline V gene data show CDR1 as MDHEN and CDR2 as SYDVKM. CDR3 sequence (DNA): TGTGCCAGCAGTTTACTTTCAAGCTCCTACGAGCAGTACTTC. This codes for CASSLLSSSYEQYF.

This clonotype was detected only a few times. The chain links TRBV23-1 to TRBJ2-1; D is perhaps TRBD1 or TRBD2 (5 bases each). TRBV23-1 carries the ORF label, with uncertain function. Trimming took off 1 base at V and 5 bases at J, with 18 bases between the two ends. The CDR3 contains 17 residues. CDR3 residues: CASSQFAGAAHHNEQFF. DNA of the CDR3: TGCGCCAGCAGTCAATTCGCCGGGGCGGCACACCACAATGAGCAGTTCTTC.

This chain joins TRBV12-3 or TRBV12-4 and TRBJ2-2; D perhaps matches TRBD2 (5 bases). The CDR3 covers 16 residues. V gave up 6 bases and J gave up 5 bases, with 19 bases separating them. Here the CDR3 reads CASSPPQDGGTGELFF. The CDR3, as DNA: TGTGCCAGCAGCCCCCCCCAGGACGGCGGGACCGGGGAGCTGTTTTTT.

This chain links TRBV5-1 with TRBJ1-2, with 9 bases that match TRBD1. There are 15 residues in the CDR3. J was trimmed by 4 bases and V by 3 bases; bases with no gene match: 7. Germline V gene sequence: CDR1 SGHRS, CDR2 YFSETQ. The CDR3 region is CASSWGTGKGYGYTF. In nucleotides, the CDR3 is TGCGCCAGCAGCTGGGGGACAGGGAAGGGCTATGGCTACACCTTC.